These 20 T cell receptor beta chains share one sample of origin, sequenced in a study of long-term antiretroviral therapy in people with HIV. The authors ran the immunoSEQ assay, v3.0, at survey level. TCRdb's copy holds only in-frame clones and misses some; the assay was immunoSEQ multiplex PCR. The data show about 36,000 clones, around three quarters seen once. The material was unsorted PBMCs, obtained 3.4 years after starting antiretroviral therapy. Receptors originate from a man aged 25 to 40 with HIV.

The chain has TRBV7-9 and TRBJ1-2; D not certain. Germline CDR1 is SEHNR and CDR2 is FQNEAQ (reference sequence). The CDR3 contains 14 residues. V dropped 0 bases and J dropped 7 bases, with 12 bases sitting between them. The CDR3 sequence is CASSLAHSSGGYTF. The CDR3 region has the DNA TGTGCCAGCAGCTTAGCACACAGCAGCGGTGGCTACACCTTC.

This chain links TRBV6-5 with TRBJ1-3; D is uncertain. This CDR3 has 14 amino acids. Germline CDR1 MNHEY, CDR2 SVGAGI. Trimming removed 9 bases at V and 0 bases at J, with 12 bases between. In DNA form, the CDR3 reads TGTGCCAGTAAACAGACGAGCTCTGGAAACACCATATATTTT. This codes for CASKQTSSGNTIYF.

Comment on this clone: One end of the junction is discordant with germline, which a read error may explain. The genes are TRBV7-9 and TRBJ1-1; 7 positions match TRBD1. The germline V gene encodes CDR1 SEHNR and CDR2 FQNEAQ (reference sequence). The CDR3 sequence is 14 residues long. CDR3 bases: TGTGCCGGCAGTCCTCAGGGGGAGAACACTGAAGCTTTCTTT. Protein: CAGSPQGENTEAFF.

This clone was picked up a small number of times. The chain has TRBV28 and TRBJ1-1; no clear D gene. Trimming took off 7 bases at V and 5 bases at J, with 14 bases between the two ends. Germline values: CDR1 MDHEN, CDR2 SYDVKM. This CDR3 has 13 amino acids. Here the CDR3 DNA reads TGTGCCAGCAATGGAAGACGGGGTACTGAAGCTTTCTTT. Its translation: CASNGRRGTEAFF.

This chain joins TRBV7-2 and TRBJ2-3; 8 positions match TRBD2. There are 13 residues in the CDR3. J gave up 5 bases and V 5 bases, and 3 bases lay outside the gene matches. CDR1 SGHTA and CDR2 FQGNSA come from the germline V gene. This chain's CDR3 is CASSTSGGDTQYF. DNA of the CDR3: TGTGCCAGCAGCACTAGCGGAGGAGATACGCAGTATTTT.

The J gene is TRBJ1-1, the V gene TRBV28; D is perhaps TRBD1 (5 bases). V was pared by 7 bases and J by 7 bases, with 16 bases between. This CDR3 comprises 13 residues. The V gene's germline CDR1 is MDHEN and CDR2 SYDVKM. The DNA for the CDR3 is TGTGCCAGCAACCCCAGGGTGGGAGGTGAAGCTTTCTTT. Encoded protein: CASNPRVGGEAFF.

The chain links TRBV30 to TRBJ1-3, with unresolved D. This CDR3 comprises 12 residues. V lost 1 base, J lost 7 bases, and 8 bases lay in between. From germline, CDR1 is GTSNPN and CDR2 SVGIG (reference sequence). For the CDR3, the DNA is TGTGCCTGGAGTGATCGCTTCAACACCATATATTTT. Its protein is CAWSDRFNTIYF.

The CDR3 DNA reads as TGTGCCAGCAGCTTATTGGCGGGGGGCCAAGAGACCCAGTACTTC. Its translation is CASSLLAGGQETQYF. V usage is TRBV7-2 and J usage is TRBJ2-5; 8 nucleotides line up with TRBD2. The CDR3 has 15 amino acids. The junction had 3 bases not matched to a gene; V was cut back by 2 bases and J by 1 base. Germline CDR1 is SGHTA and CDR2 is FQGNSA.

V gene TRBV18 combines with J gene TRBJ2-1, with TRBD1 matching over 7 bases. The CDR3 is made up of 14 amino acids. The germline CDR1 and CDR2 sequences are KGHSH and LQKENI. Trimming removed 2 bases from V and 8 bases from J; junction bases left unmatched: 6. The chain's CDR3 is CASSPDRVRDEQFF. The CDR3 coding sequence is TGTGCCAGCTCACCAGACAGGGTTAGGGATGAGCAGTTCTTC.

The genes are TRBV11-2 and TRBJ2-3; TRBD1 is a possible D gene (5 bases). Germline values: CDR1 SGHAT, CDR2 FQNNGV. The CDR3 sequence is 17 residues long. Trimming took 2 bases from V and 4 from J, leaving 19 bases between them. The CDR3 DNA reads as TGTGCCAGCAGCTTATTAAGCAGGGCCGTTAATTCAGATACGCAGTATTTT. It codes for CASSLLSRAVNSDTQYF.

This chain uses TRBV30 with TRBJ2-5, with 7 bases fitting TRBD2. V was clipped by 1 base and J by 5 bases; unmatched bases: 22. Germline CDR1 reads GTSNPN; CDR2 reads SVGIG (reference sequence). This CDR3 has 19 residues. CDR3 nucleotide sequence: TGTGCCTGGAGTGCGGAAATTTTGAGTGAGGGAGGGCCCGGGGAGACCCAGTACTTC. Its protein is CAWSAEILSEGGPGETQYF.

CDR3 bases: TGTGCCAGCAGCTTAGAAGCACGCGAGACCCAGTACTTC. Its translation: CASSLEARETQYF. The rearrangement links TRBV11-3 to TRBJ2-5; D remains ambiguous. V was pared by 0 bases and J by 5 bases, with 7 bases between. This CDR3 region has 13 residues. Germline loops: CDR1 SGHNT, CDR2 YENEEA.

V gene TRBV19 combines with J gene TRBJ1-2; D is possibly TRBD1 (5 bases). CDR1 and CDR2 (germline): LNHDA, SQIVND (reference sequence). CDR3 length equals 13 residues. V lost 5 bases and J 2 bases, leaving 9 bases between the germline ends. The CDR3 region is CASSSGGNYGYTF. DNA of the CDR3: TGTGCCAGTAGTTCCGGGGGGAACTATGGCTACACCTTC.

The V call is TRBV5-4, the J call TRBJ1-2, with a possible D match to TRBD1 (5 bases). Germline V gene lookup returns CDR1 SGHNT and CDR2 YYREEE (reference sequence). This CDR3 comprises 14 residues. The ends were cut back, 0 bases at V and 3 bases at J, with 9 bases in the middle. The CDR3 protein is CASSLEGRHYGYTF. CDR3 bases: TGTGCCAGCAGCTTGGAGGGGCGACACTATGGCTACACCTTC.

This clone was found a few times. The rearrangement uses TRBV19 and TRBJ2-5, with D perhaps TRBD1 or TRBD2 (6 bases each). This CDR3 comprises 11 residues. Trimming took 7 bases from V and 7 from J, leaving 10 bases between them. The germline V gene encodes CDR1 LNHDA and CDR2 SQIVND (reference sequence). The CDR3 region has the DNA TGTGCCAGTACACAGGGAGGGACCCAGTACTTC. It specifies CASTQGGTQYF.

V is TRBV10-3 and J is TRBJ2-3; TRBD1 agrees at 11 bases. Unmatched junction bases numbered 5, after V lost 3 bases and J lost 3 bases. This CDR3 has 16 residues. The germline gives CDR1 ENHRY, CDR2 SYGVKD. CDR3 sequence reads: CAISDRGQGETDTQYF. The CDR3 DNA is TGTGCCATCAGTGACCGGGGACAGGGGGAAACAGATACGCAGTATTTT.

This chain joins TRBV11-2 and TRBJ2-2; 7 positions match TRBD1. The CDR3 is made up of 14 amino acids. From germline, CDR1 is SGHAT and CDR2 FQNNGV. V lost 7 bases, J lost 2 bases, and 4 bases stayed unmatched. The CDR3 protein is CASIRDSNTGELFF. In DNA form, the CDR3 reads TGTGCCAGCATCCGGGACAGCAACACCGGGGAGCTGTTTTTT.

The CDR3: CASRTDRNEKLFF. As DNA, the CDR3 is TGTGCCAGCAGGACGGACCGGAATGAAAAACTGTTTTTT. The chain employs TRBV6-4 and TRBJ1-4; no clear D gene. Germline V gene lookup returns CDR1 MRHNA and CDR2 SNTAGT. The CDR3 totals 13 residues. The ends were cut back, 6 bases at V and 5 bases at J, with 10 bases in the middle.

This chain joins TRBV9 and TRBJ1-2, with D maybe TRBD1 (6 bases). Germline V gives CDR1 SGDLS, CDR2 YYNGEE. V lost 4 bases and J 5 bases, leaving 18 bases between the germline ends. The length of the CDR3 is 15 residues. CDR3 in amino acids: CASSPRGGTSYGYTF. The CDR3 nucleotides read TGTGCCAGCAGCCCCCGCGGGGGCACTTCATATGGCTACACCTTC.

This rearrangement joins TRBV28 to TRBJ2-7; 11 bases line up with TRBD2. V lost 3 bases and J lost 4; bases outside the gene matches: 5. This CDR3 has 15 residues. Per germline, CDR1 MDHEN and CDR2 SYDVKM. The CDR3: CASSLPGLAVYEQYF. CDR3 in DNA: TGTGCCAGCAGTTTGCCGGGACTAGCGGTTTACGAGCAGTACTTC.